This T cell receptor (beta chain) was profiled in a study of PD-1 blockade in mismatch repair-deficient tumors (dated 2017 in TCRdb). Some background on the complete study: The trial enrolled 86 consecutive patients with roughly 13 mismatch repair-deficient cancer types between September 2013 and 2016, all previously treated and progressing. Deep sequencing of TCR CDR3 regions was used to track tumor-associated T cell clones in peripheral blood of patients responding to PD-1 blockade.

Mismatch repair deficiency in every enrolled patient was established by polymerase chain reaction or immunohistochemistry. TCR sequencing was carried out for three patients who responded to pembrolizumab therapy. In the phase II trial, pembrolizumab PD-1 blockade was tested prospectively in advanced mismatch repair-deficient cancers, no matter which tissue of origin the cancers came from. Peripheral blood T cell samples were serially collected before and at multiple times after PD-1 blockade was started. The timing of each blood sample was reported as weeks after the first dose of pembrolizumab. As regards this clone: Its binding antigen is unknown. The input lacks base qualities; no much larger clone sits a single base away.

Trimming removed 2 bases from V and 0 bases from J, leaving 7 bases between the germline ends. Based on the germline V gene (reference sequence), the CDR1 and CDR2 sequences are MNHNY and SVGAGI. Inclusive of the bounding cysteine and phenylalanine, the CDR3 is 14 residues long. Only CDR3 DNA is held: 42 bases, read in frame from base 1. Overall results and qualifications from the work: Rapid expansion after pembrolizumab followed by contraction, generally before radiologic responses, was shown by tumor-resident clones, which were often undetectable in blood before treatment.

The receptor library was made with the immunoSEQ multiplex PCR assay. The clones in this table, taken by TCRdb from immuneACCESS, are in-frame only. Not every clone is retained; where verified, under half of the shortfall comes from an unresolved V gene, and the cause of the rest is unknown. The sample yields approximately 79,000 clones; 65% to 85% were counted once. Of the sample, roughly 6% falls within the top ten clones. The source material was peripheral blood, sampled 44 weeks after starting pembrolizumab. The chain joins TRBV6-6 to TRBJ1-1; the D gene is unclear. The receptor comes from an adult with mismatch repair-deficient cancer. CDR3 sequence: CASSYGDMNTEAFF. The nucleotides are TGTGCCAGCAGTTACGGGGATATGAACACTGAAGCTTTCTTT.